The clone carrying this TCR beta chain was seen at least ten times. Its antigen is unknown. With iRepertoire HTBI primers and Arm-PCR of CDR3 regions, TCR beta libraries were built. Authors' data handling: Samples collectively showed fewer than 80 TRBV and roughly 15 TRBJ segments. TCRdb ran MiXCR on the multiplex PCR reads and lists one entry per CDR3 protein. The authors' filters were not applied to this entry. The repertoire holds roughly 260,000 distinct CDR3 sequences, with 15% to 20% as singletons. As for time point: newly diagnosed GD, antithyroid drugs for less than 3 months. Isolated PBMC RNA provided the starting material for the TCR library. The sample comes from a study of regulatory T cells in long-lasting Graves disease. Study outcomes and limitations: TRBV28 was favored in persistent disease, as were TRBJ1-2 and TRBJ2-5.

Unmatched junction bases numbered 7, after V lost 5 bases and J lost 3 bases. Germline CDR1 SGHTA, CDR2 FQGTGA. This CDR3 is 15 amino acids long. These same data were also listed under a study on T cells in Graves' hyperthyroidism and ophthalmopathy. That report notes: Reasons for excluding patients were uncontrolled infection, other autoimmune disease, pregnancy or lactation.

The chain couples TRBV7-3 to TRBJ1-5; 7 bases fit TRBD1. Source: peripheral blood mononuclear cells (PBMCs), taken at new diagnosis, from a patient treated with antithyroid drugs. This clonotype originated in a woman younger than 45 with Graves disease. The CDR3 bases are TGTGCCAGCAGCCCGCAGGGGGGGGTCAATCAGCCCCAGCATTTT. Amino acids: CASSPQGGVNQPQHF.